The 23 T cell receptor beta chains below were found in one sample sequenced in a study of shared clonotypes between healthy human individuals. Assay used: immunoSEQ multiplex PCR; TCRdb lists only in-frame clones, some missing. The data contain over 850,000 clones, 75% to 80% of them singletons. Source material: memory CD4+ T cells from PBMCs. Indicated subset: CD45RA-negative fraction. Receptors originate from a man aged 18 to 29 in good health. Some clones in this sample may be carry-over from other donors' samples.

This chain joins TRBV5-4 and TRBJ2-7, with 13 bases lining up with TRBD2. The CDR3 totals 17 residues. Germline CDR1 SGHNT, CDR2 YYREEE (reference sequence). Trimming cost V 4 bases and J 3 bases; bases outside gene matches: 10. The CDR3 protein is CASSTGLAGVFVYEQYF. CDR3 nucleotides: TGTGCCAGCAGCACCGGACTAGCGGGAGTTTTCGTCTACGAGCAGTACTTC.

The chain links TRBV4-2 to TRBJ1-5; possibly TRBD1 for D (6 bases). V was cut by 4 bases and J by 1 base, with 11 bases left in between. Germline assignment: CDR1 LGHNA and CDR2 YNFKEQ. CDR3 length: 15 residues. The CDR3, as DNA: TGTGCCAGCAGCCCCACAGGGCGAAGCAATCAGCCCCAGCATTTT. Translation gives CASSPTGRSNQPQHF.

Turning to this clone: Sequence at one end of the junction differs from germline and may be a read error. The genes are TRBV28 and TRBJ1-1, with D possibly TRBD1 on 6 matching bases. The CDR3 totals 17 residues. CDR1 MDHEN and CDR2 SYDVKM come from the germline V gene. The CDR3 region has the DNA TGTGCCAGCAGTTCCCCGGGGCAGGGGTTTTTTACTGGTTGGGGAGACTTT. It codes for CASSSPGQGFFTGWGDF.

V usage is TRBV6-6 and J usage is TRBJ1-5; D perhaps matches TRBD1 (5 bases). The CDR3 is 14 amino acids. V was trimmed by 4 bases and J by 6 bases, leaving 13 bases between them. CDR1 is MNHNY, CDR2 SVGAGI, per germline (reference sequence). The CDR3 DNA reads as TGTGCCAGCAGTTTCGGGGCAACGGGTCAGCCCCAGCATTTT. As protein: CASSFGATGQPQHF.

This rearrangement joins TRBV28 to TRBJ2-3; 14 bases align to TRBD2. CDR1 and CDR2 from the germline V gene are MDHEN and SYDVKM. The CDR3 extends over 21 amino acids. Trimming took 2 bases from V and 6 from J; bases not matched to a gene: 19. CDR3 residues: CASSLNGRSRLAGGPGDTQYF. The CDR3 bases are TGTGCCAGCAGTTTAAATGGCCGCAGCAGACTAGCGGGAGGGCCGGGGGATACGCAGTATTTT.

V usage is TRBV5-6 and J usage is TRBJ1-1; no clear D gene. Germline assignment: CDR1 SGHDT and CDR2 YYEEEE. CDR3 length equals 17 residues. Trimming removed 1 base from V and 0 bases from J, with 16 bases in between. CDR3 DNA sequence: TGTGCCAGCAGCTTGTTCGGCCCAGGAGATTTGAACACTGAAGCTTTCTTT. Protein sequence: CASSLFGPGDLNTEAFF.

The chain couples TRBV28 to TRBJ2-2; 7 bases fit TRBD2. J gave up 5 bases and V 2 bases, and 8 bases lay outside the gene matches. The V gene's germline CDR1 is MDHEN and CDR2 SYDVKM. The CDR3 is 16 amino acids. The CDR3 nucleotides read TGTGCCAGCAGTTTACGAGAAGCGGGAAAAACCGGGGAGCTGTTTTTT. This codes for CASSLREAGKTGELFF.

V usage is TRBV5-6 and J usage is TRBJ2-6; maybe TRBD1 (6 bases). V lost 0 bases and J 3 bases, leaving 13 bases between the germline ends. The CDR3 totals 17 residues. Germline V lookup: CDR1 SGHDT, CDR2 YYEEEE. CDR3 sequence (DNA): TGTGCCAGCAGCTTGGTGCAGGGGCAGTTTGGGGCCAACGTCCTGACTTTC. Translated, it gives CASSLVQGQFGANVLTF.

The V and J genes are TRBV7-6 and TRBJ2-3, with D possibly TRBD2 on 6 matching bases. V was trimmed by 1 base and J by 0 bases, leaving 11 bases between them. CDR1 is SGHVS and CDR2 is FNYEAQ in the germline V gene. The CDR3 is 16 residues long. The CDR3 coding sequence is TGTGCCAGCAGCTTAGTCGGGGGACTTAGCACAGATACGCAGTATTTT. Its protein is CASSLVGGLSTDTQYF.

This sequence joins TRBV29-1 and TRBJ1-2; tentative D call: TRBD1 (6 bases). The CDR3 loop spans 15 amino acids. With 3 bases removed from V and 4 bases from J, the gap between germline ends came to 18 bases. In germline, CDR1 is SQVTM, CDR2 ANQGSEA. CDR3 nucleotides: TGCAGCGTTGACCGTCCCGAGACAGGCGGCTATGGCTACACCTTC. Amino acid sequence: CSVDRPETGGYGYTF.

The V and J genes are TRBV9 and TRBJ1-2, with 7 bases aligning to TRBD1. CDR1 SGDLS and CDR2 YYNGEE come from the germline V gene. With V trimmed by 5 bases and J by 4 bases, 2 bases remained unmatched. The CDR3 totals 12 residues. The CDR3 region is CASRRTGYGYTF. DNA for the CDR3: TGTGCCAGCAGGAGGACAGGCTATGGCTACACCTTC.

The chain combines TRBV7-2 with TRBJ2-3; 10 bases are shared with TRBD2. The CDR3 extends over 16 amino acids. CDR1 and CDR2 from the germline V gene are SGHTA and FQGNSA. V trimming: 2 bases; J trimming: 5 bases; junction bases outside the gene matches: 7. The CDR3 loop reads CASSLSGTSGIDTQYF. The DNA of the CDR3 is TGTGCCAGCAGCTTATCGGGAACTAGCGGGATAGATACGCAGTATTTT.

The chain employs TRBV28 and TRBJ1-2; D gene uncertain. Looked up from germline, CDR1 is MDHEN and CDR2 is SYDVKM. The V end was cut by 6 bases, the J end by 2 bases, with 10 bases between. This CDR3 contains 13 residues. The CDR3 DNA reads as TGTGCCAGCAGAGACGTTTTGAACTATGGCTACACCTTC. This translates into CASRDVLNYGYTF.

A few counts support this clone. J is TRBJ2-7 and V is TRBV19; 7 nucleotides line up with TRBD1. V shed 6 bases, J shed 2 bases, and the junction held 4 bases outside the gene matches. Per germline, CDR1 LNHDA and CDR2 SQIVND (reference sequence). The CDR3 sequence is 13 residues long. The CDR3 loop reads CASRQGQTYEQYF. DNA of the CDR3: TGTGCCAGTAGACAGGGACAGACCTACGAGCAGTACTTC.

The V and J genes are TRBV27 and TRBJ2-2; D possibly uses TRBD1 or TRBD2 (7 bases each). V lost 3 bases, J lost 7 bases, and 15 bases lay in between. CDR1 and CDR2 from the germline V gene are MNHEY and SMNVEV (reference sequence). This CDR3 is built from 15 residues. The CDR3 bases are TGTGCCAGCAGTTTTGGGAGGGGGCGCGACGGGGAGCTGTTTTTT. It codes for CASSFGRGRDGELFF.

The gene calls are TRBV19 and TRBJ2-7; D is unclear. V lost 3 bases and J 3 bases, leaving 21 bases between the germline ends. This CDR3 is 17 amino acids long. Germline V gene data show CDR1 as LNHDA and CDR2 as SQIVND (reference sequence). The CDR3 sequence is CASSIRPPPGRNYEQYF. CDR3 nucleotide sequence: TGTGCCAGTAGTATTCGGCCCCCGCCCGGTCGTAACTACGAGCAGTACTTC.

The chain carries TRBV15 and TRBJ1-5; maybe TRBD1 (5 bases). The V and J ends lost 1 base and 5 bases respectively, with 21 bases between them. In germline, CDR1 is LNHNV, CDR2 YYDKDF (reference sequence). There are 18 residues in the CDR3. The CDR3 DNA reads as TGTGCCACCAGCAGAGCATACCAGGCCCAGGGAGCAGATCAGCCCCAGCATTTT. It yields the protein CATSRAYQAQGADQPQHF.

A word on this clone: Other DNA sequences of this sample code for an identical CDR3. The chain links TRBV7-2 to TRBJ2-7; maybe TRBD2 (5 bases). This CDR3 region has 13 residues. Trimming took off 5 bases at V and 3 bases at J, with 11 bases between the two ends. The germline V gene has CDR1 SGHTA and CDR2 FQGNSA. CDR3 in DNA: TGTGCCAGCAGCCCCGGAGGTCTCTACGAGCAGTACTTC. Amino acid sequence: CASSPGGLYEQYF.

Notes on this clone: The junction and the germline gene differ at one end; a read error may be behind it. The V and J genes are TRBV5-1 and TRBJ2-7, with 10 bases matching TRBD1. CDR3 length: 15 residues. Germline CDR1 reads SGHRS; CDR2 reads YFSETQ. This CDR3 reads CASSQTGQGSYEQYF. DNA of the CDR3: TGTGCCAGCAGTCAAACGGGACAGGGGTCCTACGAGCAGTACTTC.

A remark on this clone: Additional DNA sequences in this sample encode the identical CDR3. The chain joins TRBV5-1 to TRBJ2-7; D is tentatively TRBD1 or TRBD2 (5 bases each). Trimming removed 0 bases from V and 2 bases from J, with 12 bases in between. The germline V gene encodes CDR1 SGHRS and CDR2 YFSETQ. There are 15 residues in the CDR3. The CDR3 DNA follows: TGCGCCAGCAGCTTGGATGGGACGTCAGCCTACGAGCAGTACTTC. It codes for CASSLDGTSAYEQYF.

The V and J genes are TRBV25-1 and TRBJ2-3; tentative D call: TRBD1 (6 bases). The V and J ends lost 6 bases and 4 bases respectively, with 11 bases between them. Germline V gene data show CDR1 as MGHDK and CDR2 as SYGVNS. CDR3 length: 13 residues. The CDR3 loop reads CASSPGVPDTQYF. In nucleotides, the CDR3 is TGTGCCAGCAGCCCAGGGGTTCCAGATACGCAGTATTTT.

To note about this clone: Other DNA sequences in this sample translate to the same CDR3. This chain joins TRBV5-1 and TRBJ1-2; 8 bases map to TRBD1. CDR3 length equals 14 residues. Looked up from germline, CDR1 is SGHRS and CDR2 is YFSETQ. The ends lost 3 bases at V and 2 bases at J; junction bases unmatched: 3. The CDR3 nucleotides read TGCGCCAGCAGCTCCGGACAGGGAAACTATGGCTACACCTTC. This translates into CASSSGQGNYGYTF. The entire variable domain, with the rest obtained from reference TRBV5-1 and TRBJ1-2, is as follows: KAGVTQTPRYLIKTRGQQVTLSCSPISGHRSVSWYQQTPGQGLQFLFEYFSETQRNKGNFPGRFSGRQFSNSRSEMNVSTLELGDSALYLCASSSGQGNYGYTFGSGTRLTVV.

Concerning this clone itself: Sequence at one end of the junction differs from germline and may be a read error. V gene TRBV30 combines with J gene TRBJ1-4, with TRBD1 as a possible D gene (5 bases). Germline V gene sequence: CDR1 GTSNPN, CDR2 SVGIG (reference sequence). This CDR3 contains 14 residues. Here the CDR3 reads CAWSRPSWDSGTVF. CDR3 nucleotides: TGTGCCTGGAGCCGTCCATCCTGGGACTCGGGAACTGTTTTT. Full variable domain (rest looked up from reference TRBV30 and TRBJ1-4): SQTIHQWPATLVQPVGSPLSLECTVEGTSNPNLYWYRQAAGRGLQLLFYSVGIGQISSEVPQNLSASRPQDRQFILSSKKLLLSDSGFYLCAWSRPSWDSGTVFGSGTQLSVL.